This entry concerns a single T cell receptor (beta chain). In the authors' workflow: Amplification of reference gene primers provided the estimated nucleated cell counts. TCRdb's table, derived via immunoSEQ multiplex PCR, lists solely in-frame clones and lacks some. V, J and clone size are those of that table, while D and trimming were read from the DNA. The sample records under 350,000 clones, around 86% being singletons. The data are from a study of blood T cell repertoires in COVID-19. Overall study context: Whether acute or convalescent, the COVID-19 samples came from the United States, Italy and Spain. T cells, B-cell-depleted T cells, or PBMCs provided the cDNA or gDNA that served as material.

This CDR3 is built from 15 residues. V dropped 6 bases and J dropped 3; count of bases not matched to a gene: 10. In germline, CDR1 is MNHEY, CDR2 SVGAGI. The clonotype originates from a man aged 18-30 years with active or convalescent COVID-19. The sequencing input was peripheral blood. The chain uses TRBV6-5 and TRBJ2-7; TRBD1 agrees at 8 bases. The CDR3 sequence: CASSRKDRDSYEQYF. As DNA, the CDR3 is TGTGCCAGCAGCCGAAAGGACAGGGACAGCTACGAGCAGTACTTC.